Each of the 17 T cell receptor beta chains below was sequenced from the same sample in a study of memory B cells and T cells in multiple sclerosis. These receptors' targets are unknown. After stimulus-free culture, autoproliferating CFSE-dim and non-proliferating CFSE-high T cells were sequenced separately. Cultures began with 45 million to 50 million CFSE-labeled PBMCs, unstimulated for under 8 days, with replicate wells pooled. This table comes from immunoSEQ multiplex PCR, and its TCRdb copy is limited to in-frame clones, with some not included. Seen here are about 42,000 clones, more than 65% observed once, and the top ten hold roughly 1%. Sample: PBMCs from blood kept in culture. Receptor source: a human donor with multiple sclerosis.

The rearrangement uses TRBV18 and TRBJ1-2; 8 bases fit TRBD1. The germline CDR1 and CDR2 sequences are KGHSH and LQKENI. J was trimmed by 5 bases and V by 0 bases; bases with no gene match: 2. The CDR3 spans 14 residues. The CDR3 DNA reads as TGTGCCAGCTCACCACCATACAGGGGGTATGGCTACACCTTC. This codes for CASSPPYRGYGYTF. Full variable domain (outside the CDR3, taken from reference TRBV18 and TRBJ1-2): NAGVMQNPRHLVRRRGQEARLRCSPMKGHSHVYWYRQLPEEGLKFMVYLQKENIIDESGMPKERFSAEFPKEGPSILRIQQVVRGDSAAYFCASSPPYRGYGYTFGSGTRLTVV.

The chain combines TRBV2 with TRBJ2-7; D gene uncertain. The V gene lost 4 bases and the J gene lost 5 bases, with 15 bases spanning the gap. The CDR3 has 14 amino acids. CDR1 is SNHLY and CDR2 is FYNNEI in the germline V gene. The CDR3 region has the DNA TGTGCCAGCAGTGTCTTGGGCAAGTCTCACGAGCAGTACTTC. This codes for CASSVLGKSHEQYF.

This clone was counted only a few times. The chain's CDR3 is CASRWTGNTEAFF. CDR3 sequence (DNA): TGTGCCAGCAGGTGGACAGGGAACACTGAAGCTTTCTTT. The J gene is TRBJ1-1, the V gene TRBV7-9; 7 bases line up with TRBD1. Germline V lookup: CDR1 SEHNR, CDR2 FQNEAQ (reference sequence). J lost 1 base, V lost 6 bases, and 2 bases had no gene match. The CDR3 contains 13 residues.

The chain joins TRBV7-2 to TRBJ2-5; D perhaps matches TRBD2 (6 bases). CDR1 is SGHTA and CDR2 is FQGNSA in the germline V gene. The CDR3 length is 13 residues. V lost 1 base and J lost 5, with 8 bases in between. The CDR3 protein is CASSLEGRETQYF. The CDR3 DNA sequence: TGTGCCAGCAGCTTAGAAGGGAGGGAGACCCAGTACTTC.

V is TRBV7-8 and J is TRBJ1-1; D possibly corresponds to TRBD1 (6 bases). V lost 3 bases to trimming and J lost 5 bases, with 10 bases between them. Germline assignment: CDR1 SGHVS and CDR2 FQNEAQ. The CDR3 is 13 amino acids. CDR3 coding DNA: TGTGCCAGCAGCTTGGGGGGCGAGACTGAAGCTTTCTTT. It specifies CASSLGGETEAFF.

The CDR3 DNA follows: TGTGCCAGCAGCTTTTGGGTAGCGGGGGGTTACAATGAGCAGTTCTTC. Its translation is CASSFWVAGGYNEQFF. This rearrangement joins TRBV7-2 to TRBJ2-1; 10 nucleotides match TRBD2. The CDR3 sequence is 16 residues long. The V gene end was trimmed by 3 bases and the J gene end by 4 bases; junction bases not matched to a gene: 6. In germline, CDR1 is SGHTA, CDR2 FQGNSA.

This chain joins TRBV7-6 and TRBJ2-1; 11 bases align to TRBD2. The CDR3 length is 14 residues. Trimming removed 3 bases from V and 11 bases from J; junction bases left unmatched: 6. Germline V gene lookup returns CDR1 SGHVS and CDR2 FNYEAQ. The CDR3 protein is CASSLGTSGQKQFF. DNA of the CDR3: TGTGCCAGCAGCTTGGGGACTAGCGGCCAAAAGCAGTTCTTC.

The CDR3 loop reads CASSEARIEHTEAFF. The CDR3, as DNA: TGTGCCAGCAGTGAAGCGCGTATAGAACACACTGAAGCTTTCTTT. The chain has TRBV2 and TRBJ1-1; D not certain. V dropped 0 bases and J dropped 3 bases, with 11 bases sitting between them. The CDR3 extends over 15 amino acids. The V gene's germline CDR1 is SNHLY and CDR2 FYNNEI.

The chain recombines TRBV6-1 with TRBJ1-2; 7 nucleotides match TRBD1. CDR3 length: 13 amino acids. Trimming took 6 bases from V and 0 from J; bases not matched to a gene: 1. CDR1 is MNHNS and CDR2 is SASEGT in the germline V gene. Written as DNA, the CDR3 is TGTGCCAGCAGGGGGACAGCTAACTATGGCTACACCTTC. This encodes CASRGTANYGYTF.

CDR3: CASSLLHQPQHF. In nucleotides, the CDR3 is TGTGCCAGCAGCTTGTTACATCAGCCCCAGCATTTT. The chain is built from TRBV5-6 and TRBJ1-5; no firm D call. Germline CDR1 SGHDT, CDR2 YYEEEE. CDR3 length: 12 residues. Between the trimmed V and J ends, which lost 1 base and 5 bases, there was a span of 4 bases.

The CDR3 sequence is CASSANRGTNYGYTF. CDR3 in DNA: TGTGCCAGCAGCGCGAACAGGGGGACTAACTATGGCTACACCTTC. The chain employs TRBV7-6 and TRBJ1-2; 8 bases match TRBD1. The CDR3 is made up of 15 amino acids. Unmatched junction bases numbered 5, after V lost 5 bases and J lost 0 bases. Germline CDR1 reads SGHVS; CDR2 reads FNYEAQ.

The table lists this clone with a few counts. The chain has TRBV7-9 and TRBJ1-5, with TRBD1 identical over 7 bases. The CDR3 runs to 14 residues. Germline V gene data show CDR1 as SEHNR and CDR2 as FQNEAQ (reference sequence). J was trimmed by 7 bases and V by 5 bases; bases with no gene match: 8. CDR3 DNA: TGTGCCAGCAGCCCGTCGACAGGGTACCAGCCCCAGCATTTT. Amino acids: CASSPSTGYQPQHF.

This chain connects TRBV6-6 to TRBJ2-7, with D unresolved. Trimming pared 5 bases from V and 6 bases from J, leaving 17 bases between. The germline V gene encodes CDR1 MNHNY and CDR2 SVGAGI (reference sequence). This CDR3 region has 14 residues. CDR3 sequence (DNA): TGTGCCAGCAGTCCCAGTGGCCCCCCGTCCGAGCAGTACTTC. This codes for CASSPSGPPSEQYF.

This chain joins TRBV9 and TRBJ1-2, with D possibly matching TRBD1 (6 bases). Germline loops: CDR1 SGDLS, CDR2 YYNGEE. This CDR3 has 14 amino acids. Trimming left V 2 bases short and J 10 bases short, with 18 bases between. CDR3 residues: CASSVRQDSTFYTF. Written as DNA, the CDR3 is TGTGCCAGCAGCGTCAGACAGGATTCAACTTTCTACACCTTC.

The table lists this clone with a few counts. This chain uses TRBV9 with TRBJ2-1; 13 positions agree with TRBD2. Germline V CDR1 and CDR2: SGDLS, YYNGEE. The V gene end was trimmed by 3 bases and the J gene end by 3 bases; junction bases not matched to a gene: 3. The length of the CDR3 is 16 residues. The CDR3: CASSEGLAGNYNEQFF. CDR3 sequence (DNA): TGTGCCAGCAGCGAGGGACTAGCGGGGAACTACAATGAGCAGTTCTTC.

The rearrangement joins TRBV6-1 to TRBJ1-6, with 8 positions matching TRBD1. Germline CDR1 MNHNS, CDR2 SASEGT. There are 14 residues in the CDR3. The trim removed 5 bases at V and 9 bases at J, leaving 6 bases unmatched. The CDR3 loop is CASSIQGAGSPLHF. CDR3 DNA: TGTGCCAGCAGTATTCAGGGGGCTGGTTCACCCCTCCACTTT.

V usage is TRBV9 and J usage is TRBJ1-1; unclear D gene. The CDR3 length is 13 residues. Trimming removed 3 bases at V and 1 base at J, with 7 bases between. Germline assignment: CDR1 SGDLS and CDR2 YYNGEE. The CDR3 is CASSAVRNTEAFF. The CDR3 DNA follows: TGTGCCAGCAGCGCCGTAAGGAACACTGAAGCTTTCTTT.